A single sample gave rise to the 10 T cell receptor beta chains below, sequenced in a study of T-cell reconstitution after alpha-beta-depleted transplantation in children. Preparation of the TCRbeta library used unique molecular identifiers. From the PCR reads, TCRdb called clonotypes with MiXCR, one entry per CDR3 protein. This sample has hundreds of thousands of distinct CDR3 sequences; roughly 13% occur once, and the top ten carry 2% to 2.5%. This sample comprised PBMCs, mostly from graft donor cells, obtained 360 days after TCRalphabeta/CD19-depleted stem cell transplant. Receptors originate from a male patient aged 10 to 17 who had a stem cell transplant for acute myeloid leukemia, so the T cells may come from the graft donor.

The J gene is TRBJ2-7, the V gene TRBV5-1; a possible D gene is TRBD2 (5 bases). This CDR3 comprises 16 residues. The germline gives CDR1 SGHRS, CDR2 YFSETQ. Trimming took 1 base from V and 4 from J, leaving 18 bases between them. The CDR3 DNA follows: TGCGCCAGCAGCTTGTCGAAGGACTGGATCTCTTACGAGCAGTACTTC. It yields the protein CASSLSKDWISYEQYF.

The J gene is TRBJ2-5, the V gene TRBV12-3 or TRBV12-4, with 12 bases aligning to TRBD2. J lost 1 base, V lost 4 bases, and 10 bases had no gene match. The CDR3 loop spans 18 amino acids. CDR3 region: CASSSPGLAGPSQETQYF. The CDR3 coding sequence is TGTGCCAGCAGTTCTCCGGGACTAGCGGGCCCCAGCCAAGAGACCCAGTACTTC.

The table lists this clonotype with many counts. The genes are TRBV12-3 or TRBV12-4 and TRBJ2-3; perhaps TRBD2 as D (6 bases). The CDR3 covers 19 residues. V was cut by 1 base and J by 1 base, with 21 bases left in between. CDR3 in DNA: TGTGCCAGCAGTTTAGTACTGGGTCCGAGGGGAGGCGGCACAGATACGCAGTATTTT. This sequence encodes CASSLVLGPRGGGTDTQYF.

The table lists this clonotype with many counts. This chain links TRBV10-3 with TRBJ2-2, with TRBD1 identical over 8 bases. Germline CDR1 and CDR2: ENHRY and SYGVKD. The CDR3 loop spans 14 amino acids. V was clipped by 6 bases and J by 8 bases; unmatched bases: 8. DNA for the CDR3: TGTGCCATCAGGCCGACAGGGGAGGTGGGGGAGCTGTTTTTT. Translated: CAIRPTGEVGELFF.

This chain links TRBV18 with TRBJ2-1; 7 nucleotides line up with TRBD1. This CDR3 region has 14 residues. The J segment lost 7 bases and the V segment lost 2 bases, leaving 5 bases of the junction unmatched. The V gene's germline CDR1 is KGHSH and CDR2 LQKENI. The CDR3 DNA reads as TGTGCCAGCTCACCATGGGGACAGAAGAATGAGCAGTTCTTC. Translating it yields CASSPWGQKNEQFF.

The chain has TRBV7-6 and TRBJ1-6, with TRBD1 matching over 9 bases. After removal of 1 base from V and 10 bases from J, the junction contained 5 bases not matched to a gene. The CDR3 loop spans 15 amino acids. CDR1 and CDR2 from the germline V gene are SGHVS and FNYEAQ. In DNA form, the CDR3 reads TGTGCCAGCAGCTTAGGGACAGGGGACCGGTCACCCCTCCACTTT. It specifies CASSLGTGDRSPLHF.

This clonotype has ten or more counts. This chain uses TRBV18 with TRBJ2-3; D not certain. Germline lookup yields CDR1 KGHSH and CDR2 LQKENI. The CDR3 contains 13 residues. V lost 0 bases and J lost 4, with 5 bases in between. This chain's CDR3 is CASSPPSADTQYF. CDR3 nucleotide sequence: TGTGCCAGCTCACCACCCTCCGCAGATACGCAGTATTTT.

This clonotype was recorded many times. This chain connects TRBV29-1 to TRBJ2-1, with D perhaps being TRBD1 or TRBD2 (5 bases each). Trimming left V 8 bases short and J 4 bases short, with 15 bases between. The length of the CDR3 is 13 residues. Germline V gives CDR1 SQVTM, CDR2 ANQGSEA. CDR3 sequence (DNA): TGCAGCTCCGGGACCCAACTTTACAATGAGCAGTTCTTC. Its protein product is CSSGTQLYNEQFF.

This clonotype was picked up a small number of times. The chain joins TRBV19 to TRBJ2-5, with TRBD1 matching 8 bases. Germline CDR1 LNHDA, CDR2 SQIVND (reference sequence). With 5 bases clipped from V and 1 base from J, the junction kept 3 bases outside the gene matches. The length of the CDR3 is 14 residues. The CDR3: CASSEQGVQETQYF. Here the CDR3 DNA reads TGTGCCAGTAGTGAACAGGGGGTCCAAGAGACCCAGTACTTC.

The chain couples TRBV20-1 to TRBJ1-5; tentatively, D is TRBD1 (6 bases). The ends were cut back, 3 bases at V and 0 bases at J, with 15 bases in the middle. CDR1 and CDR2 from the germline V gene are DFQATT and SNEGSKA (reference sequence). The CDR3 has 16 amino acids. The CDR3 DNA reads TGCAGTGCTAGGAAAACAGGGATTTATAGCAATCAGCCCCAGCATTTT. Encoded protein: CSARKTGIYSNQPQHF.